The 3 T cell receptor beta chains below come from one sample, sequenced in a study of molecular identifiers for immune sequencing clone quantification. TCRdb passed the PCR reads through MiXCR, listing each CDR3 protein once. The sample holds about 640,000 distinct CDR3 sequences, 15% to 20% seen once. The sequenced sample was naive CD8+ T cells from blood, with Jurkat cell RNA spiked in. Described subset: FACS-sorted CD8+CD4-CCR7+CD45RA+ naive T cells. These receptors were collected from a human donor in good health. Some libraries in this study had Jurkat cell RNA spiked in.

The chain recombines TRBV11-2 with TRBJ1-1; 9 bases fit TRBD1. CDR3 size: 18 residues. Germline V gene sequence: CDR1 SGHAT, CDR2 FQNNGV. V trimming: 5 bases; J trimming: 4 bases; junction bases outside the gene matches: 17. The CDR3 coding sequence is TGTGCCAGCAGCCCAACCGACAGGGGGGCAATGGCGACCACTGAAGCTTTCTTT. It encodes CASSPTDRGAMATTEAFF.

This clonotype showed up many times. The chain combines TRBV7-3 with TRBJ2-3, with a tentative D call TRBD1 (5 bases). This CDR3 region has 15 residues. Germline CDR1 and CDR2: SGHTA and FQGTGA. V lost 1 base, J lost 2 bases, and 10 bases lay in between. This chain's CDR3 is CASSLSGALTDTQYF. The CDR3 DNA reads TGTGCCAGCAGCTTAAGTGGGGCCCTCACAGATACGCAGTATTTT.

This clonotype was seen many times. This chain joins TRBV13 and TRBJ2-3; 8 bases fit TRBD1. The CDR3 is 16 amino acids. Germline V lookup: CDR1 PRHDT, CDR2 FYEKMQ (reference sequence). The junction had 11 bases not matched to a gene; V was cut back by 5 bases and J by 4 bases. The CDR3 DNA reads TGTGCCAGCAGCATTACCGGGACAGGTCGCGCAGATACGCAGTATTTT. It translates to CASSITGTGRADTQYF.